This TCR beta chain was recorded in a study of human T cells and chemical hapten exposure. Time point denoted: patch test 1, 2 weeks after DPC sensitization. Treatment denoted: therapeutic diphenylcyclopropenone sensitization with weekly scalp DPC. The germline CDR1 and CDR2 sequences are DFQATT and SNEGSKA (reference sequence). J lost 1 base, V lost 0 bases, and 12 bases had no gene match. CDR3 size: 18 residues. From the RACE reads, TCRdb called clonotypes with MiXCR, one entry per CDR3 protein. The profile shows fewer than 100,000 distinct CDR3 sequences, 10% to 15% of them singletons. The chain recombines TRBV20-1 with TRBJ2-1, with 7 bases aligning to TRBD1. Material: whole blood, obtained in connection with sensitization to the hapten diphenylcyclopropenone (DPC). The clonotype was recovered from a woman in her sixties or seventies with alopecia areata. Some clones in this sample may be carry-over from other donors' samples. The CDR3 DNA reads TGCAGTGCTAGAGATCTGATAGGCAGGGGGTTTTCCTACAATGAGCAGTTCTTC. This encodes CSARDLIGRGFSYNEQFF.